A single sample is the source of the 16 T cell receptor beta chains below, sequenced in a study of blood T cell repertoires in COVID-19. Sequencing was performed with immunoSEQ multiplex PCR; in TCRdb, only in-frame clones are kept and a portion is missing. The data hold 250,000 to 350,000 clones, with roughly 85% observed a single time. Sequencing was done on a sample of PBMCs or T cells enriched from blood (not recorded which). These receptors all come from a woman between 50 and 59 years old who had recovered from COVID-19.

This clone showed up just a few times. This chain joins TRBV5-6 and TRBJ1-6, with 8 nucleotides matching TRBD1. CDR3 length: 15 residues. Germline CDR1 and CDR2: SGHDT and YYEEEE. The J segment lost 7 bases and the V segment lost 2 bases, leaving 5 bases of the junction unmatched. The CDR3 bases are TGTGCCAGCAGCTTCCAGGGGGCGCTAAATTCACCCCTCCACTTT. Amino acid sequence: CASSFQGALNSPLHF.

This sequence joins TRBV2 and TRBJ1-1; a weak D match, TRBD1 (6 bases). The CDR3 is 14 residues long. Germline CDR1 is SNHLY and CDR2 is FYNNEI. The CDR3 DNA sequence: TGTGCATCAACACAACAGGGTTGGAACACTGAAGCTTTCTTT. Encoded protein: CASTQQGWNTEAFF.

This clone was detected a few times. This rearrangement joins TRBV27 to TRBJ2-2; maybe TRBD1 (5 bases). CDR3 length: 14 amino acids. In germline, CDR1 is MNHEY, CDR2 SMNVEV (reference sequence). V was trimmed by 6 bases and J by 1 base, leaving 9 bases between them. The CDR3 coding sequence is TGTGCCAGCAGCCGACAGATGAACACCGGGGAGCTGTTTTTT. Its protein product is CASSRQMNTGELFF.

V and J are TRBV7-8 and TRBJ1-3, with TRBD1 as a possible D gene (6 bases). The CDR3 is made up of 15 amino acids. V was trimmed by 4 bases and J by 0 bases, leaving 10 bases between them. Germline CDR1 is SGHVS and CDR2 is FQNEAQ. CDR3 in DNA: TGTGCCAGCAGCTCATACAGGGTCTCTGGAAACACCATATATTTT. Translation gives CASSSYRVSGNTIYF.

V is TRBV11-2 and J is TRBJ2-4, with a tentative D call TRBD2 (6 bases). Germline lookup yields CDR1 SGHAT and CDR2 FQNNGV. V was cut by 1 base and J by 0 bases, with 10 bases left in between. The CDR3 has 16 amino acids. DNA of the CDR3: TGTGCCAGCAGCTTAGCCCTAGCGCTAGCCAAAAACATTCAGTACTTC. Its translation is CASSLALALAKNIQYF.

The chain links TRBV5-1 to TRBJ1-3; D call uncertain. Germline values: CDR1 SGHRS, CDR2 YFSETQ. V was pared by 4 bases and J by 0 bases, with 11 bases between. The CDR3 runs to 15 residues. The chain's CDR3 is CASSRTVSSGNTIYF. The DNA of the CDR3 is TGCGCCAGCAGCCGCACGGTGAGCTCTGGAAACACCATATATTTT.

This clone has a single count. The V gene is TRBV7-6, the J gene TRBJ2-1; no reliable D call. Trimming took off 2 bases at V and 9 bases at J, with 8 bases between the two ends. The CDR3 loop spans 12 amino acids. Germline CDR1 and CDR2: SGHVS and FNYEAQ. The CDR3 DNA follows: TGTGCCAGCAGCTTATTCCGGAGTGAGCAGTTCTTC. This encodes CASSLFRSEQFF.

The J gene is TRBJ2-3, the V gene TRBV6-2 or TRBV6-3, with D possibly being TRBD2 (5 bases). The germline V and J ends were trimmed by 4 bases and 6 bases, with 20 bases remaining between them. Germline values: CDR1 MNHEY, CDR2 SVGEGT. CDR3 size: 16 residues. DNA of the CDR3: TGTGCCAGCAGTTTTGCCGGGGATGTGACCACGGATACGCAGTATTTT. It yields the protein CASSFAGDVTTDTQYF.

The J gene is TRBJ2-3, the V gene TRBV11-2; D perhaps matches TRBD1 (6 bases). Per the germline V gene, CDR1 is SGHAT and CDR2 is FQNNGV. The ends were cut back, 0 bases at V and 4 bases at J, with 11 bases in the middle. CDR3 size: 15 residues. The CDR3 DNA is TGTGCCAGCAGCTTAGAGGGGGCGACCCCAGATACGCAGTATTTT. Residues: CASSLEGATPDTQYF.

Points on this clone: The same CDR3 also results from other DNA sequences found in this sample. This chain links TRBV19 with TRBJ2-1; tentative D call: TRBD1 (5 bases). This CDR3 has 14 amino acids. The V gene lost 2 bases and the J gene lost 2 bases, with 7 bases spanning the gap. Germline V lookup: CDR1 LNHDA, CDR2 SQIVND (reference sequence). The CDR3: CASSIQGPYNEQFF. DNA of the CDR3: TGTGCCAGTAGTATACAGGGTCCCTACAATGAGCAGTTCTTC.

Comments on this clone: Other DNA sequences in the same sample also yield this CDR3. V usage is TRBV10-3 and J usage is TRBJ2-7; 10 nucleotides align to TRBD1. V lost 0 bases, J lost 1 base, and 6 bases stayed unmatched. Germline V gene sequence: CDR1 ENHRY, CDR2 SYGVKD. This CDR3 region has 17 residues. The CDR3 protein is CAISESGGQGSSYEQYF. Here the CDR3 DNA reads TGTGCCATCAGTGAGTCGGGGGGACAGGGGAGTTCCTACGAGCAGTACTTC.

The chain joins TRBV30 to TRBJ1-1, with a weak D call TRBD1 (6 bases). The germline V gene has CDR1 GTSNPN and CDR2 SVGIG (reference sequence). The CDR3 totals 14 residues. V was pared by 0 bases and J by 4 bases, with 12 bases between. The CDR3 loop is CAWSVTGFATEAFF. DNA of the CDR3: TGTGCCTGGAGTGTAACAGGGTTTGCCACTGAAGCTTTCTTT.

Here the CDR3 DNA reads TGCGCCAGCAGCCTGGACAGGGGAAGCGAAAAACTGTTTTTT. Its protein product is CASSLDRGSEKLFF. The genes are TRBV5-1 and TRBJ1-4; 9 nucleotides match TRBD1. Germline CDR1 reads SGHRS; CDR2 reads YFSETQ. The CDR3 is 14 residues long. Losses at the gene ends were 4 bases for V and 8 bases for J; bases not matched to a gene: 6.

Turning to this clone: The same CDR3 can be traced to other DNA sequences in this sample. Here the CDR3 reads CASSLLPYEQYF. The CDR3 DNA follows: TGTGCCAGCAGCTTACTTCCCTACGAGCAGTACTTC. The V call is TRBV7-9, the J call TRBJ2-7; no clear D gene. Germline CDR1 is SEHNR and CDR2 is FQNEAQ (reference sequence). The CDR3 extends over 12 amino acids. Trimming stripped 2 bases from V and 2 bases from J, with 4 bases between.

Turning to this clone: Distinct nucleotide sequences in the sample also encode this CDR3. The CDR3 nucleotides are TGTGCCAGCAGCTTAGTCAGGGGCACTAATGAAAAACTGTTTTTT. This gives the protein CASSLVRGTNEKLFF. The V and J genes are TRBV11-2 and TRBJ1-4; perhaps TRBD1 as D (6 bases). Germline V gene lookup returns CDR1 SGHAT and CDR2 FQNNGV. The CDR3 has 15 amino acids. V lost 1 base and J 2 bases, leaving 8 bases between the germline ends. Drawing the rest from reference TRBV11-2 and TRBJ1-4, the complete variable domain is EAGVAQSPRYKIIEKRQSVAFWCNPISGHATLYWYQQILGQGPKLLIQFQNNGVVDDSQLPKDRFSAERLKGVDSTLKIQPAKLEDSAVYLCASSLVRGTNEKLFFGSGTQLSVL.

The gene calls are TRBV5-1 and TRBJ2-3, with 7 nucleotides matching TRBD2. The CDR3 length is 14 residues. Trimming at V came to 5 bases and at J to 0 bases, leaving 3 bases not matched to a gene. Germline assignment: CDR1 SGHRS and CDR2 YFSETQ. Here the CDR3 DNA reads TGCGCCAGCAGGTCGCGGGGGAGCACAGATACGCAGTATTTT. Translated: CASRSRGSTDTQYF.